These T cell receptor beta chains were read from a single sample in a study of T cells in Graves' hyperthyroidism and ophthalmopathy. TCRdb analysed the multiplex PCR reads with MiXCR anew, one entry per CDR3 protein. The data hold hundreds of thousands of distinct CDR3 sequences, with about a fifth observed a single time. Sequencing was carried out using blood. These receptors came from a woman younger than 35 with Graves' hyperthyroidism. CDR3s include the opening cysteine and the closing phenylalanine or tryptophan. D genes are given only for firm matches. Size is stated for part of the rows, as once, few or many counts, or as a class when the clone is expanded.

.	many	TRBV18	CASSPPPGNYEQYF
.	many	TRBV20-1	CSARSGEEETQYF
TRBD1	many	TRBV28	CASSFGTGVTEAFF
.	.	TRBV4-1	CASSQFPGGYEQYF
TRBD1	.	TRBV5-4	CASSLEGASSYGYTF
.	many	TRBV20-1	CSPRGGSYEQYF
.	many	TRBV18	CASSKEEFYEQYF
TRBD1	.	TRBV4-1	CASSHPRQGLSTEAFF
.	few	TRBV6-5	CATDKGMGHSPLHF
.	many	TRBV6-1	CASSTTGVTFYGYTF
.	many	TRBV27	CASSTRRTLFSPSGNTIYF
TRBD1	.	TRBV11-2	CASSTNRGHLPNGYTF
.	many	TRBV15	CATSRDRWLGTETQYF
.	many	TRBV4-1	CASSQDGIGNTIYF
.	many	TRBV20-1	CSARDEEGSGYTF
TRBD1	few	TRBV30	CAVGGTGFTGELFF
.	.	TRBV2	CASIGTSTYEQYF
.	many	TRBV7-9	CASSLGASEAFF
.	few	TRBV28	CASRQEPPSGSSYEQYF
TRBD1	.	TRBV18	CASSLATGETEAFF
.	many	TRBV30	CAWSLRGNSPLHF
.	few	TRBV6-1	CASRRASEAFF
.	many	TRBV20-1	CSAREVGGGYEQYF
.	many	TRBV6-5	CASSYSASGVNYGYTF
.	few	TRBV28	CASSLFWGEQYF
.	once	TRBV5-1	CASSLDGFQPQHF
TRBD1	.	TRBV9	CASSAGQQGGETQYF